The following is a T cell receptor (beta chain) sequence with its context. The data are from a study of blood T cell repertoires in COVID-19. V lost 0 bases to trimming and J lost 2 bases, with 8 bases between them. The CDR3 spans 14 residues. Germline CDR1 SGHNT, CDR2 YYREEE (reference sequence). Sequencing was performed with immunoSEQ multiplex PCR; in TCRdb, only in-frame clones are kept and a portion is missing. The sample carries 150,000 to 200,000 clones, 75% to 85% recorded once. V and J are TRBV5-4 and TRBJ1-2, with a tentative D call TRBD1 (6 bases). This sequence originates from a woman between 40 and 50 years old with COVID-19, enrolled during active disease. The source material was peripheral blood. CDR3 DNA: TGTGCCAGCAGCTTGGGCGACAGGAACTATGGCTACACCTTC. The encoded protein is CASSLGDRNYGYTF.